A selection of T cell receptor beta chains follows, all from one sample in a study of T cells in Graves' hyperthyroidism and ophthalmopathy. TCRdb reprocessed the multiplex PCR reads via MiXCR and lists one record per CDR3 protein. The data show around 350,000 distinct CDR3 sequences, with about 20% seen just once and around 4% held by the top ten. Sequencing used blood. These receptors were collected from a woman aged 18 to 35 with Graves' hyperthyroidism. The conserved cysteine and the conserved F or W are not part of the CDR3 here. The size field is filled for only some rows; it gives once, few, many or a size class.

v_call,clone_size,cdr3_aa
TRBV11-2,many,ASSLRSSNQPQH
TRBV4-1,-,ASSQPPPRGWNTEAF
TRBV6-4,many,ASLHGGLYGYT
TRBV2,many,ASGGHPNTEAF
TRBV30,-,AWRPSGVTEAF
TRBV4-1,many,ASSQRLAGGLETQY
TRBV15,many,ATSKSLQETQY
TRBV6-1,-,ASRTADVTEAF
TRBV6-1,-,ASLRDPVTDQPQH
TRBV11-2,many,ASSSLGPGTGELF
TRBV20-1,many,SAYGTGGGEAMPYT
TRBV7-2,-,ASSSRQLNTEAF
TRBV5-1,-,ASSGAAGELF
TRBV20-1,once,SASDRGRIDYEQY
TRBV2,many,ASSPDPTYGYT
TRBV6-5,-,ASSYRDRGLPEQY
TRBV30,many,ACQPANTGELF
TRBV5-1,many,ASSEDSGTEAF
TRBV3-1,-,ACSQVNYGYT
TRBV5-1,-,ASSLEVGRTYGYT
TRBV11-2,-,ASTTGTGFTEAF
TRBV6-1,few,ASSEGHQPQH
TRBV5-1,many,ASSLEPRTGAKSYEQY
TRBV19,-,ASSLQRNQPQH
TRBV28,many,ASSSAQEETQY
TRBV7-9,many,ASSASGSGGQPQH
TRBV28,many,ATYLPDGAGQY
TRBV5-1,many,ASSASGTGENGYT
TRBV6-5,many,ASGGNHNQPQH
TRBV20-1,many,SARDPLAGGDTGELF
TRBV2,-,ASSYERGTEAF
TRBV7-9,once,ASSLARTMLYEQY
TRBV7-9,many,ASSSDGQGIDGYT
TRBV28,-,ASRVAGGAPEAF
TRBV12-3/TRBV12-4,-,ASRLAGLYEQY
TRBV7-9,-,ASSLASGEQY
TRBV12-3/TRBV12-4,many,ASSSLISGGAYQETQY
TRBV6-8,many,ASSYATLDTEAF
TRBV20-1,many,SAPQGAYSNQPQH
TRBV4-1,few,ASSQEGREETQY
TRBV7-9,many,ASSLWGAGAKNIQY
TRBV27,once,ASKALGLYGYT
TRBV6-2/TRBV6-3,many,ASRSGMNTEAF
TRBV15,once,ATSRDPTGGAYGYT